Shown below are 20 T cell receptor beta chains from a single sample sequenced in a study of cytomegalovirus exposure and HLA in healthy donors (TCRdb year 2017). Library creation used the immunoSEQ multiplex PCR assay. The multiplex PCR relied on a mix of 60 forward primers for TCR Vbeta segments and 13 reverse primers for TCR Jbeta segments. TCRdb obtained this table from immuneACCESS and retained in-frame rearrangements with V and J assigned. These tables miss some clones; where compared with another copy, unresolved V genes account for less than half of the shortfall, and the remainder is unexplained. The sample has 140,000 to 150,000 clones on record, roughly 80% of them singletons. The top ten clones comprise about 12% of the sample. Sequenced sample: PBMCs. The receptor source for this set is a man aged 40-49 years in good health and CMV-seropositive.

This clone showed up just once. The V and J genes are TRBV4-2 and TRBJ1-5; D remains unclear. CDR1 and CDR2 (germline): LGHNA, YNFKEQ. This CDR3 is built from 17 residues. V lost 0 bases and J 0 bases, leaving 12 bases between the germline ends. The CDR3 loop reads CASSQDHSSNSNQPQHF. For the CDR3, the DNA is TGTGCCAGCAGCCAAGATCACAGCTCTAATAGCAATCAGCCCCAGCATTTT.

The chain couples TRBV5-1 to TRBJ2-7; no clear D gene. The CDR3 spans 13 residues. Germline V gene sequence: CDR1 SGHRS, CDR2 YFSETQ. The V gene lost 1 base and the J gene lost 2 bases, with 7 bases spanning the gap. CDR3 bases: TGCGCCAGCAGCTTGTCTATGACCTACGAGCAGTACTTC. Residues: CASSLSMTYEQYF.

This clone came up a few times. The CDR3 is CAWSRLARYEQYF. The CDR3 bases are TGTGCCTGGAGCCGGCTAGCCCGATACGAGCAGTACTTC. This sequence joins TRBV30 and TRBJ2-7, with D perhaps TRBD2 (5 bases). V dropped 3 bases and J dropped 4 bases, with 13 bases sitting between them. The CDR3 is 13 residues long. CDR1 is GTSNPN and CDR2 is SVGIG in the germline V gene (reference sequence). The full variable domain, with the rest looked up from reference TRBV30 and TRBJ2-7, is SQTIHQWPATLVQPVGSPLSLECTVEGTSNPNLYWYRQAAGRGLQLLFYSVGIGQISSEVPQNLSASRPQDRQFILSSKKLLLSDSGFYLCAWSRLARYEQYFGPGTRLTVT.

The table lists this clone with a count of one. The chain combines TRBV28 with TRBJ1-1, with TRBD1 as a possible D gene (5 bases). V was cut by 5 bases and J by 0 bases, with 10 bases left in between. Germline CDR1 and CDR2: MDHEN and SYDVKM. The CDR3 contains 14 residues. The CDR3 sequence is CASSPDSLNTEAFF. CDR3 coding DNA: TGTGCCAGCAGTCCCGACAGCCTGAACACTGAAGCTTTCTTT.

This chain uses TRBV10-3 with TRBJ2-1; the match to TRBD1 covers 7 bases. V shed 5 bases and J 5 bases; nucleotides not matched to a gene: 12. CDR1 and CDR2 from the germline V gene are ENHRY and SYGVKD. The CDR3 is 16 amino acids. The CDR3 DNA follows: TGTGCCATCAGTTCAAACCGGGACAGAAGTAACAATGAGCAGTTCTTC. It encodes CAISSNRDRSNNEQFF.

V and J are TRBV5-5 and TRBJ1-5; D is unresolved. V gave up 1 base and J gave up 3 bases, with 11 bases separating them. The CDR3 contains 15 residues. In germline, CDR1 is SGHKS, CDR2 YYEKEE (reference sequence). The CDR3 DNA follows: TGTGCCAGCAGCTTGACCCCACATCTCAATCAGCCCCAGCATTTT. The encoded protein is CASSLTPHLNQPQHF.

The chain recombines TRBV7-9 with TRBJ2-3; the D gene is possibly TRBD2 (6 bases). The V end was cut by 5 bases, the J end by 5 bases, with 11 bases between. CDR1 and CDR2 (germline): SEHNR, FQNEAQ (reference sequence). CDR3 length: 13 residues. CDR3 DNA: TGTGCCAGCAGCCTAATCGGGGGAGATACGCAGTATTTT. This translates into CASSLIGGDTQYF.

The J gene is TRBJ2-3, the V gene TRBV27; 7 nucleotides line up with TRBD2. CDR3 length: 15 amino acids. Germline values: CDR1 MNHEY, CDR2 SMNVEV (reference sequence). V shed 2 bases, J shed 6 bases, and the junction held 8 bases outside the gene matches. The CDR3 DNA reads TGTGCCAGCAGTTTAGGGGCTAGCGGAGAGGATACGCAGTATTTT. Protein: CASSLGASGEDTQYF.

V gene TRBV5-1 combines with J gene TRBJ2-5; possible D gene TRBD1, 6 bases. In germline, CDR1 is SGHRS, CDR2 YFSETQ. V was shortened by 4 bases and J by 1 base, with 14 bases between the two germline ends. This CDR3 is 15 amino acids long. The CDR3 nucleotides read TGCGCCAGCAGCACCCAAGGACAGAGCCAAGAGACCCAGTACTTC. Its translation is CASSTQGQSQETQYF.

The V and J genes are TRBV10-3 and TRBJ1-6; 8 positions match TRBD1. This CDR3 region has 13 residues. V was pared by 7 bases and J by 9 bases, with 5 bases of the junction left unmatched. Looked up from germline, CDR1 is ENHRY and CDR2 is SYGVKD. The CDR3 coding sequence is TGTGCCATCAACGGACAGGGAGGTTCACCCCTCCACTTT. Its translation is CAINGQGGSPLHF.

The CDR3 DNA is TGTGCCAGTAGCGGAGAGGGCACAGATACGCAGTATTTT. It encodes CASSGEGTDTQYF. The V gene is TRBV2, the J gene TRBJ2-3; TRBD2 is a possible D gene (6 bases). V was pared by 9 bases and J by 1 base, with 11 bases between. CDR3 length: 13 residues. Germline V gene lookup returns CDR1 SNHLY and CDR2 FYNNEI.

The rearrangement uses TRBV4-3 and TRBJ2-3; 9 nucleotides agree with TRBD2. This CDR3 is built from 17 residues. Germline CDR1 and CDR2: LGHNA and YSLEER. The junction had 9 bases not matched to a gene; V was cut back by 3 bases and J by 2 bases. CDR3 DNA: TGCGCCAGCAGCCAGTCAAGGACTAGCGCCTCCACAGATACGCAGTATTTT. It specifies CASSQSRTSASTDTQYF.

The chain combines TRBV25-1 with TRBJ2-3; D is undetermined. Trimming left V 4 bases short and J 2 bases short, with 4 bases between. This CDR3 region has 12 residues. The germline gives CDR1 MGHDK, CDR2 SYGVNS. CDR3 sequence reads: CASSALTDTQYF. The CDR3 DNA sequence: TGTGCCAGCAGTGCCCTCACAGATACGCAGTATTTT. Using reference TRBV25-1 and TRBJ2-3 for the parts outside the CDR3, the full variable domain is EADIYQTPRYLVIGTGKKITLECSQTMGHDKMYWYQQDPGMELHLIHYSYGVNSTEKGDLSSESTVSRIRTEHFPLTLESARPSHTSQYLCASSALTDTQYFGPGTRLTVL.

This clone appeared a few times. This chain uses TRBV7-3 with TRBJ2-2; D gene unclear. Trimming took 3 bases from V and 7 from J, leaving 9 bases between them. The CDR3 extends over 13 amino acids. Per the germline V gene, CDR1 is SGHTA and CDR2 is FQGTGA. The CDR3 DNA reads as TGTGCCAGCAGCTTGGGCTCGAACGGGGAGCTGTTTTTT. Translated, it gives CASSLGSNGELFF.

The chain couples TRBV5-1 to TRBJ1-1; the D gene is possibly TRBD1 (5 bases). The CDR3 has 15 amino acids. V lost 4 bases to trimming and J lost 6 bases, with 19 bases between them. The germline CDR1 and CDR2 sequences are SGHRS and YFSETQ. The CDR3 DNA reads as TGCGCCAGCAGCCCTGGGGCCAACAGGTCACCTGAAGCTTTCTTT. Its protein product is CASSPGANRSPEAFF.

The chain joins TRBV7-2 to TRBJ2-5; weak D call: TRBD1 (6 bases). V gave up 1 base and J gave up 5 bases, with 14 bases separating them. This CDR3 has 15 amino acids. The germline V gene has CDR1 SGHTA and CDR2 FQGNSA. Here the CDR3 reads CASSLEGTRGETQYF. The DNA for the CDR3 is TGTGCCAGCAGCTTAGAAGGGACAAGGGGGGAGACCCAGTACTTC.

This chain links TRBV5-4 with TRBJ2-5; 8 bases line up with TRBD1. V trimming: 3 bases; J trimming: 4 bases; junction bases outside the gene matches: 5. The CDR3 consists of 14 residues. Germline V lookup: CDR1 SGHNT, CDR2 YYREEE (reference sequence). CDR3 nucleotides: TGTGCCAGCAGCTCCCGGACAGGGCCAGAGACCCAGTACTTC. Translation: CASSSRTGPETQYF.

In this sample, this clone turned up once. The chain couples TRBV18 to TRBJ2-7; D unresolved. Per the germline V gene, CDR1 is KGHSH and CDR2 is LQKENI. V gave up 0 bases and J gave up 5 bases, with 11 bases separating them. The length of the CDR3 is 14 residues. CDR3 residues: CASSPPGMANEQYF. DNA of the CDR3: TGTGCCAGCTCACCACCGGGCATGGCTAACGAGCAGTACTTC.

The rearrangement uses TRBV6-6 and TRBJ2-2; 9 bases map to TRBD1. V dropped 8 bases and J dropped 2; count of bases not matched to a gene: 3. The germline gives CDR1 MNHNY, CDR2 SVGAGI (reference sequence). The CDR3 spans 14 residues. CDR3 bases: TGTGCCAGCCGGGACAGGGATAACACCGGGGAGCTGTTTTTT. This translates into CASRDRDNTGELFF.

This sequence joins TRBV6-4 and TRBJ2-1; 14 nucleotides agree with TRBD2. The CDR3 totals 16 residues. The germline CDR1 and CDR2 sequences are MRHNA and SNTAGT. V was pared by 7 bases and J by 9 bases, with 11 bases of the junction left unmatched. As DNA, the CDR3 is TGTGCCAGCACGGGACTAGCGGGAGTCGCGCGGAGTGAGCAGTTCTTC. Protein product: CASTGLAGVARSEQFF.